Described below is a single TCR beta chain sequence and its context. Its antigen remains unknown. CDR1 and CDR2 from the germline V gene are SQVTM and ANQGSEA. The length of the CDR3 is 12 residues. The ends were cut back, 4 bases at V and 1 base at J, with 8 bases in the middle. 13 Jbeta primers and 60 Vbeta primers were used for the PCR. TCRdb's copy holds only in-frame clones and misses some; the assay was immunoSEQ multiplex PCR. The sample has fewer than 150,000 clones, roughly 69% seen once. The sample belongs to a study of cytomegalovirus exposure and HLA in healthy donors. Study background: Membership in the Caucasian-associated ancestry cluster was found for around 81% of approximately 400 genotyped donors.

Findings and limits, study-wide: As was reported, the classifier diagnosed cytomegalovirus status with high specificity and sensitivity. An analysis done earlier found most TCR beta V segments productive about 87% or about 30% of the time.

This receptor was obtained from a woman in her 40s in good health and CMV-seropositive. The sample comprised PBMCs. The chain joins TRBV29-1 to TRBJ2-7, with a weak D call TRBD1 (6 bases). In DNA, the CDR3 is TGCAGCGTTGGGCAGGGGTCCTACGAGCAGTACTTC. Amino acids: CSVGQGSYEQYF.